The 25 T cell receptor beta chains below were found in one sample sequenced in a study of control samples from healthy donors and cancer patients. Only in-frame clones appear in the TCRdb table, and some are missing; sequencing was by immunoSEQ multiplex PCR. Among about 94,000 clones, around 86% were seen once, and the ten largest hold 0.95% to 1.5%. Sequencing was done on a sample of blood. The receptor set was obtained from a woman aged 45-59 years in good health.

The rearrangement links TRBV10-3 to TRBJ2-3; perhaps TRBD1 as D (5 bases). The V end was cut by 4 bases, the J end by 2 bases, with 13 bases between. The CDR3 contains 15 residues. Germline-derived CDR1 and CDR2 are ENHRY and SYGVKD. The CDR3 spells CAISVGQGNTDTQYF. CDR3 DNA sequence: TGTGCCATCAGTGTAGGACAAGGAAACACAGATACGCAGTATTTT.

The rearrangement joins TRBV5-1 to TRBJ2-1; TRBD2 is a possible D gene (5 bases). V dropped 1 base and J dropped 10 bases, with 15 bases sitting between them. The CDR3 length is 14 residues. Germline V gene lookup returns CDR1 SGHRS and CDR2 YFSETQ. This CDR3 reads CASSLTGSSQEQFF. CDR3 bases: TGCGCCAGCAGCTTGACGGGGAGTAGTCAAGAGCAGTTCTTC.

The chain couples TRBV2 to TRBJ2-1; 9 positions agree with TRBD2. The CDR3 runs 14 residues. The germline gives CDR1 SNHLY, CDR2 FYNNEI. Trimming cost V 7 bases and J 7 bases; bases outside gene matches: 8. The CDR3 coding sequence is TGTGCCAGCACGCGGGGGGGGTCTCTTAATGAGCAGTTCTTC. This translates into CASTRGGSLNEQFF. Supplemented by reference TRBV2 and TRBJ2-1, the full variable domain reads EPEVTQTPSHQVTQMGQEVILRCVPISNHLYFYWYRQILGQKVEFLVSFYNNEISEKSEIFDDQFSVERPDGSNFTLKIRSTKLEDSAMYFCASTRGGSLNEQFFGPGTRLTVL.

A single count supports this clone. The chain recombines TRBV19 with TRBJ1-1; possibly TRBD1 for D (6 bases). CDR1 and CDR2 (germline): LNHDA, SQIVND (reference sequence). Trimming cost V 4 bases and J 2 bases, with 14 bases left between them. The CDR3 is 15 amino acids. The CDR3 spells CASSTQGGRNTEAFF. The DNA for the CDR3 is TGTGCCAGTAGTACACAGGGAGGACGAAACACTGAAGCTTTCTTT.

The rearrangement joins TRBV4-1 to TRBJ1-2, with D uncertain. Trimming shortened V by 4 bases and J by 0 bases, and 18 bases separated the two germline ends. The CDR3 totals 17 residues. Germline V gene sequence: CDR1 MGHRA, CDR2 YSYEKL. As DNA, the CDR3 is TGCGCCAGCAGCCCCCGGGCCGGGCCTCCCCCTAACTATGGCTACACCTTC. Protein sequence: CASSPRAGPPPNYGYTF.

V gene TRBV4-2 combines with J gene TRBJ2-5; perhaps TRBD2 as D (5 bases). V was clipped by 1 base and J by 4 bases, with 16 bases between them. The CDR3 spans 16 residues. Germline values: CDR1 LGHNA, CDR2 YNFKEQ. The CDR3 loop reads CASSQGGSSEGETQYF. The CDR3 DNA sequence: TGTGCCAGCAGCCAAGGAGGGTCGTCTGAGGGAGAGACCCAGTACTTC.

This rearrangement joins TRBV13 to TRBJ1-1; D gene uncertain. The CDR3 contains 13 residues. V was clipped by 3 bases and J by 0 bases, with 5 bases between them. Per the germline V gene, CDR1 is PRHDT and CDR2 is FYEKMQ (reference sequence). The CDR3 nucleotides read TGTGCCAGCAGCTTCTCCATGAACACTGAAGCTTTCTTT. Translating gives CASSFSMNTEAFF. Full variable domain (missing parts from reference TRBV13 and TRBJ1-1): AAGVIQSPRHLIKEKRETATLKCYPIPRHDTVYWYQQGPGQDPQFLISFYEKMQSDKGSIPDRFSAQQFSDYHSELNMSSLELGDSALYFCASSFSMNTEAFFGQGTRLTVV.

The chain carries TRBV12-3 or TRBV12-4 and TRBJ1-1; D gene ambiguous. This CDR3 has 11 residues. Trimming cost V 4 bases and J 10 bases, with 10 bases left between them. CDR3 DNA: TGTGCCAGCAGTTCCGTCTGGGGAGCTTTCTTT. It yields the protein CASSSVWGAFF.

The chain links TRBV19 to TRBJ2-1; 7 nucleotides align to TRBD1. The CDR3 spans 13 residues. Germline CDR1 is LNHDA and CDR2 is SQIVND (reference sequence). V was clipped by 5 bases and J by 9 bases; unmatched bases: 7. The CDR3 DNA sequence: TGTGCCAGTAGTCCCCACAGGGGAACTGAGCAGTTCTTC. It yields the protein CASSPHRGTEQFF.

The CDR3 spells CASSQDLTSGSLTDTQYF. In nucleotides, the CDR3 is TGCGCCAGCAGCCAAGATTTGACTAGCGGGAGTCTCACAGATACGCAGTATTTT. This chain connects TRBV4-1 to TRBJ2-3, with 12 bases matching TRBD2. This CDR3 region has 18 residues. The germline V gene encodes CDR1 MGHRA and CDR2 YSYEKL. J was trimmed by 2 bases and V by 0 bases; bases with no gene match: 6.

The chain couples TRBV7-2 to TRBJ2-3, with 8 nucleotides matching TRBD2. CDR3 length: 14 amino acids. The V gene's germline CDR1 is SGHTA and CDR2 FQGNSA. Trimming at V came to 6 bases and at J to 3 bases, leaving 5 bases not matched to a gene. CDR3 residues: CASSRQRGTDTQYF. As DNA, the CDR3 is TGTGCCAGCAGTCGTCAGCGGGGGACAGATACGCAGTATTTT.

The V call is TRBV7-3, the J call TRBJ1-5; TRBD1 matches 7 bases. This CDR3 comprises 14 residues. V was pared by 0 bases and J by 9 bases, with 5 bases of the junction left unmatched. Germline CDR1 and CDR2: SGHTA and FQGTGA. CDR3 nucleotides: TGTGCCAGCAGCTTAACTACAGGGGCGATGCCCCAGCATTTT. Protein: CASSLTTGAMPQHF.

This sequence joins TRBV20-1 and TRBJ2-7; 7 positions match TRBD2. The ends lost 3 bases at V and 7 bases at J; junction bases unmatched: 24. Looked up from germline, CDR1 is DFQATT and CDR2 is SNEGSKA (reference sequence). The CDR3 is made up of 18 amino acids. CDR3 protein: CSASAGDSADGALWEQYF. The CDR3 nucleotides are TGCAGTGCTAGTGCGGGAGACAGCGCTGATGGGGCCCTATGGGAGCAGTACTTC.

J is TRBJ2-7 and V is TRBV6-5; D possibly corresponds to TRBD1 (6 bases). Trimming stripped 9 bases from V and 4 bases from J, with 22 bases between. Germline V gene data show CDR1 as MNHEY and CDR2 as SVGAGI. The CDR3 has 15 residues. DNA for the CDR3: TGTGCCAGTTCCCGAAGGCAGGGGCTCCCGTACGAGCAGTACTTC. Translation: CASSRRQGLPYEQYF.

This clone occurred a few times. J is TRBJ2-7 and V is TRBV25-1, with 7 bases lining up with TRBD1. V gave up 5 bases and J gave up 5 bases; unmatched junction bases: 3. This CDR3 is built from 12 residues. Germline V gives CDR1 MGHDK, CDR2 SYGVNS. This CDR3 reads CASSRQGDEQYF. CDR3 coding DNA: TGTGCCAGCAGTCGTCAGGGGGACGAGCAGTACTTC.

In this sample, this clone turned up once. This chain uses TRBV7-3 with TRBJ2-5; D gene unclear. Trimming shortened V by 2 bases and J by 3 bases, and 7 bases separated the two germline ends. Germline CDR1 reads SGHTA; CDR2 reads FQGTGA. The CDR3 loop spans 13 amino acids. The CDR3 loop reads CASSLAGKETQYF. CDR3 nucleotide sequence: TGTGCCAGCAGCTTAGCTGGGAAAGAGACCCAGTACTTC.

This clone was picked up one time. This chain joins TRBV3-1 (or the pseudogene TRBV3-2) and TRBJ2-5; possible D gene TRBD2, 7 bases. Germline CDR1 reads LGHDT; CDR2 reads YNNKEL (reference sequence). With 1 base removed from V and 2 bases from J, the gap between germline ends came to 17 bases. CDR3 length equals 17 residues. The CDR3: CASSQAERGRGQETQYF. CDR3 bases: TGTGCCAGCAGCCAAGCGGAGAGAGGGAGGGGGCAAGAGACCCAGTACTTC.

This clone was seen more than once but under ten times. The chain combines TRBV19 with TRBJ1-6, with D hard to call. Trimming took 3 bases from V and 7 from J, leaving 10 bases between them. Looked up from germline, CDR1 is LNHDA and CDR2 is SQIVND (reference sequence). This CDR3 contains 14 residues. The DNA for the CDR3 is TGTGCCAGTAGTATTCTACAGACCAATTCACCCCTCCACTTT. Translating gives CASSILQTNSPLHF.

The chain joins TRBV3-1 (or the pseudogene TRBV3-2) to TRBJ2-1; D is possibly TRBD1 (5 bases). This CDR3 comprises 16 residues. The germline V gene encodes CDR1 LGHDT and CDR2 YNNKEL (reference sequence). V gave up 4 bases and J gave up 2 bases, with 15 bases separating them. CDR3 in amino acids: CASSPPVWGPYNEQFF. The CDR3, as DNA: TGTGCCAGCAGCCCCCCGGTTTGGGGCCCCTACAATGAGCAGTTCTTC.

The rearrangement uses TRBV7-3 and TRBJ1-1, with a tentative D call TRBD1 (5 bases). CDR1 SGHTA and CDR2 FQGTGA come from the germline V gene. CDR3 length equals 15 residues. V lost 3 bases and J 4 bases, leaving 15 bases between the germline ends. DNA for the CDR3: TGTGCCAGCAGCTTTTCGCCGGGGGGTACCACTGAAGCTTTCTTT. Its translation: CASSFSPGGTTEAFF.

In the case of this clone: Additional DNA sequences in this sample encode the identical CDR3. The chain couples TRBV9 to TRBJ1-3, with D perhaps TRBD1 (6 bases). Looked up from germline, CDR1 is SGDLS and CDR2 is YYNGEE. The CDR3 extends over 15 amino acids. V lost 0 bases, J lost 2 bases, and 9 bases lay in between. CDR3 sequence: CASSVEGGAGNTIYF. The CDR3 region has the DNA TGTGCCAGCAGCGTAGAAGGGGGGGCTGGAAACACCATATATTTT.

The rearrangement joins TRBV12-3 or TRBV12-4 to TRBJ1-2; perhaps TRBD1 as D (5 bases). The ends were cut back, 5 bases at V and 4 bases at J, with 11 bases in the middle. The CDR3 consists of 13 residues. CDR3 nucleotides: TGTGCCAGCAGTCCCGGGGCAGTCTATGGCTACACCTTC. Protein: CASSPGAVYGYTF.

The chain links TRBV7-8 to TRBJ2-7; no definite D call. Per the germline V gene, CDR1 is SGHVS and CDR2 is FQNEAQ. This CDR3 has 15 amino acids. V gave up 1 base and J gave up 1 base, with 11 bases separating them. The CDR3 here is CASSLVRDKSYEQYF. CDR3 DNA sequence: TGTGCCAGCAGCTTAGTTCGCGACAAGTCCTACGAGCAGTACTTC.

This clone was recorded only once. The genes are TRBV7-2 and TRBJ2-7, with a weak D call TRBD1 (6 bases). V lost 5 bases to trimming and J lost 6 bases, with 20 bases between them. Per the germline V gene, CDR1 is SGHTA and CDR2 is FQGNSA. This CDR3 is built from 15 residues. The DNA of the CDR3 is TGTGCCAGCAGCCGCCAGACAGGCGTCGCAGGCGAGCAGTACTTC. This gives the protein CASSRQTGVAGEQYF.

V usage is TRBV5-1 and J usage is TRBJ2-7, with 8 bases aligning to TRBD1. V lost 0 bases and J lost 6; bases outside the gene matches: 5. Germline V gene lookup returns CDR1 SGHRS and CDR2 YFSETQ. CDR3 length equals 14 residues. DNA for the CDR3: TGCGCCAGCAGCTTGGGGGCAGGGACAGGCGAGCAGTACTTC. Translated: CASSLGAGTGEQYF.